The clone carrying this TCR beta chain was found a few times. The antigen is unknown. The data were obtained in a study of CD8 T cells in ankylosing spondylitis. Broader study findings: A TCR beta motif of eight highly homologous variants appeared characteristic of ankylosing spondylitis blood.

Germline lookup yields CDR1 SGHTA and CDR2 FQGNSA. This CDR3 is built from 15 residues. Trimming cost V 5 bases and J 0 bases; bases outside gene matches: 3. Making the TCR beta libraries involved quantitative 5'-RACE with molecular barcodes. TCRdb independently ran MiXCR on the 5' RACE reads; one entry per CDR3 protein. The sample carries approximately 25,000 distinct CDR3 sequences, about a sixth recorded once. This clonotype was obtained from a male donor with ankylosing spondylitis or in good health (not recorded which). The specimen was blood. The V gene is TRBV7-2, the J gene TRBJ2-3; 9 bases agree with TRBD2. The CDR3 loop is CASSPSGGSTDTQYF. The DNA for the CDR3 is TGTGCCAGCAGCCCAAGCGGGGGGAGCACAGATACGCAGTATTTT.